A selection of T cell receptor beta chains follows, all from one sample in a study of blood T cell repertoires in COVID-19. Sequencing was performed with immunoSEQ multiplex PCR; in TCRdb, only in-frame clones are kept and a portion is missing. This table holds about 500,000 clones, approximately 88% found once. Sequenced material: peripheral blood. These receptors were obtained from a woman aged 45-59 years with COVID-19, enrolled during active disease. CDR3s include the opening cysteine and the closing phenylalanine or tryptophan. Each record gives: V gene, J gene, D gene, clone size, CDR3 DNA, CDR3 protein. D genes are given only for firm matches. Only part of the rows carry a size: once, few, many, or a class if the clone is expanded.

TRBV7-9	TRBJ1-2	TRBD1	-	TGTGCCAGCAGCGAACAGGGGTACTATGGCTACACCTTC	CASSEQGYYGYTF
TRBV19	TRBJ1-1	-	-	TGTGCCAGTAGTCTAGCCCGCGGGGCTGGCACTGAAGCTTTCTTT	CASSLARGAGTEAFF
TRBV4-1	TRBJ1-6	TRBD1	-	TGCGCCAGCAGCCACTTTACCGGGACAGGGTTAACCCTGAGCTCCTATAATTCACCCCTCCACTTT	CASSHFTGTGLTLSSYNSPLHF
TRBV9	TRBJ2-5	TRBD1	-	TGTGCCAGCAGCCCGGGACAGGGCGGGGAGACCCAGTACTTC	CASSPGQGGETQYF
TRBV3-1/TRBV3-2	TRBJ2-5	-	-	TGTGCCAGCAGCCCATCTGGACAGTGGGGGACCCAGTACTTC	CASSPSGQWGTQYF
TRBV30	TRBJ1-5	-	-	TGTGCCTGGAGTGTGGGAGGTAATCAGCCCCAGCATTTT	CAWSVGGNQPQHF
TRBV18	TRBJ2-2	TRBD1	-	TGTGCCAGCTCAAGACTTCCCGGGACAGCGAACACCGGGGAGCTGTTTTTT	CASSRLPGTANTGELFF
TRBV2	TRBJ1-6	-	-	TGTGCCAGCATGCGGAGCTCCTATAATTCACCCCTCCACTTT	CASMRSSYNSPLHF
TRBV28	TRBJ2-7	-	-	TGTGCCAGCAGTTTAGGCGGAACCTACGAGCAGTACTTC	CASSLGGTYEQYF
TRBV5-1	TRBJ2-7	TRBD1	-	TGCGCCAGCAGCGAGGTGGGGGCAGGGGGCTACGAGCAGTACTTC	CASSEVGAGGYEQYF
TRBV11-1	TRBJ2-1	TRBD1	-	TGTGCCAGCAGCTTAGCTCTGGACAGGGAAGCGTTCTTC	CASSLALDREAFF
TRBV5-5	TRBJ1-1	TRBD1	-	TGTGCCAGCAGCAAAGGACAGGTGATTACTGAAGCTTTCTTT	CASSKGQVITEAFF
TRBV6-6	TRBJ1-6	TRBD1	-	TGTGCCAGCAGGGGCGGACAGGGGGCGATAGAATCACCCCTCCACTTT	CASRGGQGAIESPLHF
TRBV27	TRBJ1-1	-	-	TGTGCCAGCAGTTTATCGTGGGGGCCCATGAACACTGAAGCTTTCTTT	CASSLSWGPMNTEAFF
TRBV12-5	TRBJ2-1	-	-	TGTGCTAGTGGTTCCCCCTCATGGACAGACGACAATGAGCAGTTCTTC	CASGSPSWTDDNEQFF
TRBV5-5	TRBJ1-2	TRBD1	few	TGTGCCAGCAGCACCTTAAACAGGGGAATCTATGGCTACACCTTC	CASSTLNRGIYGYTF
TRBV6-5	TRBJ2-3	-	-	TGTGCCAGCAGTTACTCTTTGGACTCCGGGACAGATACGCAGTATTTT	CASSYSLDSGTDTQYF
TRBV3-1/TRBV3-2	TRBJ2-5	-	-	TGTGCCAGCAGCCAAGTTCTGCGGGGTTTCGGAGAGACCCAGTACTTC	CASSQVLRGFGETQYF
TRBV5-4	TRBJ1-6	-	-	TGTGCCAGCAGCCGGGGGGCAGGGTCCCATAATTCACCCCTCCACTTT	CASSRGAGSHNSPLHF
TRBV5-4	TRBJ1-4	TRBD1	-	TGTGCCAGCAGCTTCGGACAGGGCACTAATGAAAAACTGTTTTTT	CASSFGQGTNEKLFF
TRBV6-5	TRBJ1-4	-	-	TGTGCCAGCAGTCCCCAGCGTCCTAATGAAAAACTGTTTTTT	CASSPQRPNEKLFF
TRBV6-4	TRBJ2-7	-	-	TGTGCCAGCAGCCCCGAAGGCGGGCCCTACGAGCAGTACTTC	CASSPEGGPYEQYF
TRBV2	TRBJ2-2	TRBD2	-	TGTGCCAGCAGTGATCTACTAGCGACCGGGGAGCTGTTTTTT	CASSDLLATGELFF
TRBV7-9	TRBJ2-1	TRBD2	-	TGTGCCAGCAGCCCAAGCGGGGGGGCCACAGGGAATGAGCAGTTCTTC	CASSPSGGATGNEQFF
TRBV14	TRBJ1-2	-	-	TGTGCCAGCAGCCAAGCGCGGGGCGGGGGAAGCTACACCTTC	CASSQARGGGSYTF
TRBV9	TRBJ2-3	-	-	TGTGCCAGCAGCCGTTCTAGCCCAGATACGCAGTATTTT	CASSRSSPDTQYF
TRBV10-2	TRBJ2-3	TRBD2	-	TGCGCCAGCAGTGAGGCGGGGGGTTTCACAGATACGCAGTATTTT	CASSEAGGFTDTQYF